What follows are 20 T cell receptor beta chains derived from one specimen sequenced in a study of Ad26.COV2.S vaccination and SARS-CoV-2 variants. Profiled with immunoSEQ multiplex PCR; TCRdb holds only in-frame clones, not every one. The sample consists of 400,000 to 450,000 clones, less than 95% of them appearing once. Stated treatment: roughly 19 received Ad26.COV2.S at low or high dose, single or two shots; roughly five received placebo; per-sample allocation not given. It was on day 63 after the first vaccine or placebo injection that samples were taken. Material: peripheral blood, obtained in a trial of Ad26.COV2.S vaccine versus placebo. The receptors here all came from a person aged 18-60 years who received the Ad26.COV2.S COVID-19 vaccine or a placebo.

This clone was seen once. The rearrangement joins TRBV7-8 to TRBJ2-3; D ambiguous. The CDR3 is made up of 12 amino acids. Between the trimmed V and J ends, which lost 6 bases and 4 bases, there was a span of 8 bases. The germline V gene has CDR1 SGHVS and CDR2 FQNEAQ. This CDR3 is CASRRAPDTQYF. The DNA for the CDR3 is TGTGCCAGCAGACGGGCCCCAGATACGCAGTATTTT.

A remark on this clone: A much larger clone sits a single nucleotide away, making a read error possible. The CDR3 region is CASSLTSGSTDTQYF. The DNA of the CDR3 is TGTGCCAGCAGCTTGACTAGCGGGAGCACAGATACGCAGTATTTT. The gene calls are TRBV7-2 and TRBJ2-3; 10 bases are shared with TRBD2. CDR3 length equals 15 residues. V was pared by 3 bases and J by 0 bases, with 0 bases of the junction left unmatched. CDR1 and CDR2 from the germline V gene are SGHTA and FQGNSA.

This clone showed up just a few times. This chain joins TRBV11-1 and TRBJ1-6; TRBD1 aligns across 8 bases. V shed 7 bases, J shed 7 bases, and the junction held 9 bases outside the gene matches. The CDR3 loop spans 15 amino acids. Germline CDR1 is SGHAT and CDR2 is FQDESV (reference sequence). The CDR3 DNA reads TGTGCCAGCACCACCCGACAGGGGTCAAATTCACCCCTCCACTTT. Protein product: CASTTRQGSNSPLHF.

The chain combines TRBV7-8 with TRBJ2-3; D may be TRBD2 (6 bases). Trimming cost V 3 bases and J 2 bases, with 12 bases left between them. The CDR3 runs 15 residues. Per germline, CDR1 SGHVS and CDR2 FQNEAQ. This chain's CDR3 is CASSLEGASTDTQYF. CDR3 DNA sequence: TGTGCCAGCAGCTTGGAGGGAGCCTCCACAGATACGCAGTATTTT.

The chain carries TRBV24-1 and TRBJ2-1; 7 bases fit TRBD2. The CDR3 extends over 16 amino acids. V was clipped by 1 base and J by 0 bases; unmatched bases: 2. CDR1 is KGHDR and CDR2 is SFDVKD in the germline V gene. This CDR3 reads CATSDFGGGSYNEQFF. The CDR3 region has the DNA TGTGCCACCAGTGATTTTGGCGGGGGCTCCTACAATGAGCAGTTCTTC.

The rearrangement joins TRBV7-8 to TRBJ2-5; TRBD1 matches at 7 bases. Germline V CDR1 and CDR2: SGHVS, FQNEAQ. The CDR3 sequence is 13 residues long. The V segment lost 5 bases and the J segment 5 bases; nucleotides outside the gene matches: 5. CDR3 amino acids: CASSPRQGETQYF. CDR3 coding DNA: TGTGCCAGCAGCCCCAGACAGGGTGAGACCCAGTACTTC.

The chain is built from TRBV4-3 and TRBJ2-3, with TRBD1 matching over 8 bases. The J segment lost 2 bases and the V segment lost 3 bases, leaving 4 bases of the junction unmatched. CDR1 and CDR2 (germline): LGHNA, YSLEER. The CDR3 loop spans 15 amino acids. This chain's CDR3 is CASSQRTGYTDTQYF. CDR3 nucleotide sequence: TGCGCCAGCAGCCAGAGGACAGGGTACACAGATACGCAGTATTTT.

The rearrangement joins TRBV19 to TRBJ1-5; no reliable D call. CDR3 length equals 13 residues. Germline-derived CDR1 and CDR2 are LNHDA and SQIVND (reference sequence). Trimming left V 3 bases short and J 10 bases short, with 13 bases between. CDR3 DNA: TGTGCCAGTAGTATTGGAGTTGTCGTTCCCCAGCATTTT. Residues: CASSIGVVVPQHF.

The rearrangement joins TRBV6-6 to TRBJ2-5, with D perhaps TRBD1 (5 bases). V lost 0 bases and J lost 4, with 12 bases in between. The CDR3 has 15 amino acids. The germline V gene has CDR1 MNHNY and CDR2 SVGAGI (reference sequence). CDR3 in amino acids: CASSYSNRKGETQYF. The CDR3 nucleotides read TGTGCCAGCAGTTACTCGAACAGGAAAGGAGAGACCCAGTACTTC.

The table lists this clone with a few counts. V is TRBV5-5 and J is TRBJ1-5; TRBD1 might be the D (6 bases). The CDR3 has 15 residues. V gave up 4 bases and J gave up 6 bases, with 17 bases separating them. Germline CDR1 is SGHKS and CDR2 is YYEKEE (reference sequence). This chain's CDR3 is CASSLQPRGGQPQHF. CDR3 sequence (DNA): TGTGCCAGCAGCCTACAGCCCAGGGGAGGTCAGCCCCAGCATTTT.

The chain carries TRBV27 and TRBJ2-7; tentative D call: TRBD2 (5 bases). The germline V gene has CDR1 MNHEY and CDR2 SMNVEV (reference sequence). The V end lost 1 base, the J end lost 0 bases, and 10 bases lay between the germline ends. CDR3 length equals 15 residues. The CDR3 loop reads CASSLLAGYSYEQYF. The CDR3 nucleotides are TGTGCCAGCAGTTTATTGGCGGGCTACTCCTACGAGCAGTACTTC.

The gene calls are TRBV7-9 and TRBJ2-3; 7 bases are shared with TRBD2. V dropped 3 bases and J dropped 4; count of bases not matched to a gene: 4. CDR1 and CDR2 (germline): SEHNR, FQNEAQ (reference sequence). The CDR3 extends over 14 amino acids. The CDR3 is CASSFTSASDTQYF. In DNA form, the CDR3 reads TGTGCCAGCAGCTTTACTAGCGCATCAGATACGCAGTATTTT.

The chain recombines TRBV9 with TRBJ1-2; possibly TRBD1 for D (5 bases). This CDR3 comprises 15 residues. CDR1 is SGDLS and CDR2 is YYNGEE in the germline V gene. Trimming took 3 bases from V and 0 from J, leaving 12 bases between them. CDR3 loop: CASSARQQPNYGYTF. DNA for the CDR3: TGTGCCAGCAGCGCCAGACAGCAGCCTAACTATGGCTACACCTTC.

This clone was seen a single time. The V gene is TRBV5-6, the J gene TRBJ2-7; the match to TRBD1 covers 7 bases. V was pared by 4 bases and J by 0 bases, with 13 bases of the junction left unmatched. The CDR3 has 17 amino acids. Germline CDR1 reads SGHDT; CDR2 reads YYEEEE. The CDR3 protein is CASSLKNEGGYSYEQYF. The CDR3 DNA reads TGTGCCAGCAGCCTGAAAAACGAAGGGGGCTACTCCTACGAGCAGTACTTC.

Written as DNA, the CDR3 is TGTGCCAGCAGTGGGAGGGGCCAGGGAGGCTGTGGAAACACCATATATTTT. Translation: CASSGRGQGGCGNTIYF. J is TRBJ1-3 and V is TRBV6-4, with D possibly TRBD1 on 5 matching bases. Germline V gene lookup returns CDR1 MRHNA and CDR2 SNTAGT. The germline V and J ends were trimmed by 4 bases and 3 bases, with 19 bases remaining between them. The length of the CDR3 is 17 residues.

CDR3 in amino acids: CASSFYSSYNEQFF. DNA for the CDR3: TGTGCCAGCAGTTTTTACAGCTCCTACAATGAGCAGTTCTTC. The rearrangement uses TRBV6-5 and TRBJ2-1, with D hard to call. Trimming removed 4 bases from V and 0 bases from J, with 7 bases in between. There are 14 residues in the CDR3. Germline V gene data show CDR1 as MNHEY and CDR2 as SVGAGI.

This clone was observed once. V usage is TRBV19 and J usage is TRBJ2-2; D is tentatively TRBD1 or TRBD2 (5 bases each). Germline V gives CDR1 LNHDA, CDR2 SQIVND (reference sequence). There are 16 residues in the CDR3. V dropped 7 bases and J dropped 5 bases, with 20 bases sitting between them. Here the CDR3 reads CASTEQGVRVTGELFF. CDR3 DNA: TGTGCCAGTACTGAGCAGGGAGTTCGGGTGACCGGGGAGCTGTTTTTT.

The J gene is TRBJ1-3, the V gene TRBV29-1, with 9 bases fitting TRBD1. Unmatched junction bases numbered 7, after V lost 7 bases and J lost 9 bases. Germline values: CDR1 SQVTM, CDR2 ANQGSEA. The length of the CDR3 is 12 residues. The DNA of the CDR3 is TGCAGCGCGGACAGGGGAAGGGGCACCATATATTTT. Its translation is CSADRGRGTIYF. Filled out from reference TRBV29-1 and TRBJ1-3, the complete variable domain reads SAVISQKPSRDICQRGTSLTIQCQVDSQVTMMFWYRQQPGQSLTLIATANQGSEATYESGFVIDKFPISRPNLTFSTLTVSNMSPEDSSIYLCSADRGRGTIYFGEGSWLTVV.

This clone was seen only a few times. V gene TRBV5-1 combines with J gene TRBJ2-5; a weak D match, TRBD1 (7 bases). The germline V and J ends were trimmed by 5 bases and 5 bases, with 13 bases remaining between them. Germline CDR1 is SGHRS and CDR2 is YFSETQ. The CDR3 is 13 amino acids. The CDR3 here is CASRSTGRETQYF. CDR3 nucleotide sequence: TGCGCCAGCAGATCGACAGGGAGGGAGACCCAGTACTTC.

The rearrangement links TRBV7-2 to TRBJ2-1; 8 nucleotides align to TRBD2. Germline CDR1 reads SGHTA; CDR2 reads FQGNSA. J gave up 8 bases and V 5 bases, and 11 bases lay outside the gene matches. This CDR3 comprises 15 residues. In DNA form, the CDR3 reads TGTGCCAGCAGCGCCTCCGGGACTAGGCGCCATGAGCAGTTCTTC. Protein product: CASSASGTRRHEQFF.